This T cell receptor beta chain was observed in a study of blood T cell repertoires in COVID-19. Study as a whole: Spain, Italy and the United States supplied samples that represented acute and convalescent COVID-19. Sample material is recorded as cDNA or gDNA derived from T cells, B-cell-depleted T cells, or PBMCs.

The table came from immunoSEQ multiplex PCR; TCRdb's copy has only in-frame clones and leaves some out. This sample carries fewer than 150,000 clones, more than 75% of them seen once, and the ten largest clones take around 8%. V was shortened by 5 bases and J by 2 bases, with 13 bases between the two germline ends. Germline V gene data show CDR1 as MNHEY and CDR2 as SVGEGT. The length of the CDR3 is 14 residues. This clonotype originated in a middle-aged woman with acute or convalescent COVID-19. The rearrangement uses TRBV6-2 or TRBV6-3 and TRBJ2-7; TRBD2 is a possible D gene (5 bases). Sample: peripheral blood. For the CDR3, the DNA is TGTGCCAGCAGTACCCCCGGGAAAGCCTACGAGCAGTACTTC. Translated: CASSTPGKAYEQYF.